The sequence of this TCR beta chain was determined in a study of OX40 agonist ivuxolimab in advanced cancers. Study results and caveats: Certain nonresponders likewise exhibited a low normalized T-cell clonal expansion.

This clone appeared once. Antigen specificity is unknown. From germline, CDR1 is ENHRY and CDR2 SYGVKD. V dropped 0 bases and J dropped 12; count of bases not matched to a gene: 1. This CDR3 comprises 14 residues. This table comes from immunoSEQ multiplex PCR, and its TCRdb copy is limited to in-frame clones, with some not included. This sample yields roughly 80,000 clones, of which roughly 90% are seen a single time; about 0.7% belongs to the top ten. The chain joins TRBV10-3 to TRBJ2-1, with 14 positions matching TRBD2. The TCR comes from an adult with an advanced solid tumor such as melanoma, head and neck, liver or kidney cancer. The source was CD4+ or CD8+ T cells sorted from blood, collected in a trial of the OX40 agonist ivuxolimab. The CDR3, as DNA: TGTGCCATCAGTGAGTCGGGACTAGCGGGAGCGCAGTTCTTC. Translation: CAISESGLAGAQFF.